This entry describes one TCR beta chain. What it binds is not known. Germline V gives CDR1 SGHRS, CDR2 YFSETQ. The trim removed 4 bases at V and 3 bases at J, leaving 8 bases unmatched. The CDR3 consists of 15 residues. Only in-frame clones appear in the TCRdb table, and some are missing; sequencing was by immunoSEQ multiplex PCR. Of about 60,000 clones in the sample, about 92% were seen once. The data belong to a study of cytomegalovirus exposure and HLA in healthy donors. Study conclusions and caveats: The authors enumerated 180 or so TCR beta chains as linked to cytomegalovirus. Reportedly, diagnosis of cytomegalovirus status by the classifier showed high specificity and sensitivity.

Sequencing was done on a sample of PBMCs. The sequence was obtained from a young man in good health and CMV-seronegative. This rearrangement joins TRBV5-1 to TRBJ2-7; TRBD2 matches 9 bases. CDR3 amino acids: CASSRGSSGNYEQYF. The CDR3, as DNA: TGCGCCAGCAGCCGAGGGTCTAGCGGGAACTACGAGCAGTACTTC.